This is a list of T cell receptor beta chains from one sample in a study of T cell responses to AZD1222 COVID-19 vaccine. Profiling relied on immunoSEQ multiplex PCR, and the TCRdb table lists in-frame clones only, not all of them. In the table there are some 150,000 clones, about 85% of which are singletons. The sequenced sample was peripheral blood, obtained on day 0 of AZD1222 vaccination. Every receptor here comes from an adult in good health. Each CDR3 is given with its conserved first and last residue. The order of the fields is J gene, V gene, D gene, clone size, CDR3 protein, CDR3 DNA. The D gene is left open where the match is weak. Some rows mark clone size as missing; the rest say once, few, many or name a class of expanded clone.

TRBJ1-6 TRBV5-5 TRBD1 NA CASSQPGTASPLHF TGTGCCAGCAGCCAACCAGGGACAGCCTCACCCCTCCACTTT
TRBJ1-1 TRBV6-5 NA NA CASEFGSRGNTEAFF TGTGCCAGCGAGTTTGGGTCACGGGGGAACACTGAAGCTTTCTTT
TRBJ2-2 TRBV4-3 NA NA CASSQDTISGRQTGELFF TGCGCCAGCAGCCAGGATACCATATCAGGGCGCCAAACCGGGGAGCTGTTTTTT
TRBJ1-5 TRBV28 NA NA CASSPIVNQPQHF TGTGCCAGCAGCCCGATCGTTAATCAGCCCCAGCATTTT
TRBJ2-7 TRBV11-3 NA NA CASSPGGYEQYF TGTGCCAGCAGCCCCGGCGGCTACGAGCAGTACTTC
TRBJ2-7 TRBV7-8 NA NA CASSLAPGIYEQYF TGTGCCAGCAGCTTAGCGCCAGGAATCTACGAGCAGTACTTC
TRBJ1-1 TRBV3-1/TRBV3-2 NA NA CASSRSFSAEAFF TGTGCCAGCAGCCGTTCGTTCTCCGCTGAAGCTTTCTTT
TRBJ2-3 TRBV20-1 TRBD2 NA CSASVMAGVTQYF TGCAGTGCTAGTGTGATGGCGGGGGTGACGCAGTATTTT
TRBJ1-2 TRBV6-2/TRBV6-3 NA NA CASSDVPESKTLNYGYTF TGTGCCAGCAGCGACGTACCCGAATCAAAGACATTAAACTATGGCTACACCTTC
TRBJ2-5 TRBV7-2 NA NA CASSLAQETQYF TGTGCCAGCAGCTTAGCCCAAGAGACCCAGTACTTC
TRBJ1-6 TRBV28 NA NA CASGEGVSPLHF TGTGCCAGCGGCGAGGGGGTTTCACCCCTCCACTTT
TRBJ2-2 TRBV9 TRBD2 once CASSVGGLAANTGELFF TGTGCCAGCAGCGTAGGAGGACTAGCGGCGAACACCGGGGAGCTGTTTTTT
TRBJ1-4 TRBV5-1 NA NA CASSLSGIFDEKLFF TGCGCCAGCAGCTTATCGGGGATATTCGATGAAAAACTGTTTTTT
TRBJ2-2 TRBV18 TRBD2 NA CASSGLAGFLGELFF TGTGCCAGCTCCGGACTAGCGGGGTTCCTGGGGGAGCTGTTTTTT
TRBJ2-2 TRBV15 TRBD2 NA CATAGGGSAGELFF TGTGCCACCGCGGGCGGGGGGTCGGCCGGGGAGCTGTTTTTT
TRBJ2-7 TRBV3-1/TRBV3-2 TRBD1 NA CASSLAGTGGSGEQYF TGTGCCAGCAGCCTCGCCGGGACAGGGGGGTCAGGCGAGCAGTACTTC
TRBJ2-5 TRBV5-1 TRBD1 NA CASSLGDRQETQYF TGCGCCAGCAGCTTGGGGGACAGACAAGAGACCCAGTACTTC
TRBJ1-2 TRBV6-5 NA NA CASSSGLSYGYTF TGTGCCAGCAGTTCAGGGTTAAGCTATGGCTACACCTTC
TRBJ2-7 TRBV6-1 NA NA CASSDQGYSYEQYF TGTGCCAGCAGTGACCAGGGTTACTCCTACGAGCAGTACTTC
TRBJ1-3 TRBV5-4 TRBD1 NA CASSLVGQAGNTIYF TGTGCCAGCAGCTTGGTTGGACAGGCTGGAAACACCATATATTTT
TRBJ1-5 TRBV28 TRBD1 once CASRPDRIYSNQPQHF TGTGCCAGCAGACCGGACAGGATCTATAGCAATCAGCCCCAGCATTTT
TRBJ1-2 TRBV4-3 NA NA CASSQDVGGNYGYTF TGCGCCAGCAGCCAAGATGTCGGCGGTAACTATGGCTACACCTTC
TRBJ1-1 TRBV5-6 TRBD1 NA CASSSAGQGRGRAEAFF TGTGCCAGCAGCTCGGCGGGACAGGGAAGAGGTAGGGCTGAAGCTTTCTTT
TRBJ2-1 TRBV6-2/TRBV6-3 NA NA CASSGAGRNEQFF TGTGCCAGCAGTGGGGCGGGGCGTAATGAGCAGTTCTTC
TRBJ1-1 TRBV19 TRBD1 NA CASRPGQRMNTEAFF TGTGCCAGTAGACCGGGACAGAGGATGAACACTGAAGCTTTCTTT